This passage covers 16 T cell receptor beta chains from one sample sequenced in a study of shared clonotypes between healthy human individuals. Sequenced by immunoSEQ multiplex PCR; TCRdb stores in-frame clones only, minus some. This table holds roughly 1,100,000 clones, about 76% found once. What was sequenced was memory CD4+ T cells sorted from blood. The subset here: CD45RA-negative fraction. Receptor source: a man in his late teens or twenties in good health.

Written as DNA, the CDR3 is TGTGCCATCAGTGAGTTGACTAGCGGGAGGACCGGGGAGCTGTTTTTT. Its translation is CAISELTSGRTGELFF. This chain joins TRBV10-3 and TRBJ2-2, with TRBD2 identical over 13 bases. Germline V CDR1 and CDR2: ENHRY, SYGVKD. V was pared by 1 base and J by 5 bases, with 1 base of the junction left unmatched. The CDR3 consists of 16 residues.

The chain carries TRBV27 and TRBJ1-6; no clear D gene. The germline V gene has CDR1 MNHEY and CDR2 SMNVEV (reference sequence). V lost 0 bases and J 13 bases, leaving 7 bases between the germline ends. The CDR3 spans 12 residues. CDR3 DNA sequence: TGTGCCAGCAGTTTATCTCCGGGGCCCCTCCACTTT. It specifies CASSLSPGPLHF.

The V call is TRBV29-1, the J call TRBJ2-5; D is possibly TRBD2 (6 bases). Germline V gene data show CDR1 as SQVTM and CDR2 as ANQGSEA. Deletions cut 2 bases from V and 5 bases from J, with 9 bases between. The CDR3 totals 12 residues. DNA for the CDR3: TGCAGCGTTGAACCGGGAGCCGAGACCCAGTACTTC. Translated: CSVEPGAETQYF.

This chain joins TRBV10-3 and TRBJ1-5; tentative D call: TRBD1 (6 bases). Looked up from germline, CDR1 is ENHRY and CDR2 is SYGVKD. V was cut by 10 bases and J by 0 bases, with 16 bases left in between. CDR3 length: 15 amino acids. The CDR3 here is CATTGQSDSNQPQHF. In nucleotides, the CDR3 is TGTGCCACCACTGGACAGAGCGATAGCAATCAGCCCCAGCATTTT.

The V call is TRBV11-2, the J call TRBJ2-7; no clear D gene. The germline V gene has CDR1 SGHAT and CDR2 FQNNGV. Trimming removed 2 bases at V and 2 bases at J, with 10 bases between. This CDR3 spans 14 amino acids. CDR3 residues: CASSLSQLTYEQYF. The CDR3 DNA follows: TGTGCCAGCAGCTTAAGCCAGTTGACCTACGAGCAGTACTTC.

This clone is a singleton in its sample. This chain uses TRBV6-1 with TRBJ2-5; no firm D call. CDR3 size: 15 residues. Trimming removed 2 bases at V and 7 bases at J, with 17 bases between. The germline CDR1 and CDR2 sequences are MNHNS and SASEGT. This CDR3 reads CASSENSRSAGTQYF. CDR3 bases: TGTGCCAGCAGTGAAAATTCCCGATCAGCTGGGACCCAGTACTTC.

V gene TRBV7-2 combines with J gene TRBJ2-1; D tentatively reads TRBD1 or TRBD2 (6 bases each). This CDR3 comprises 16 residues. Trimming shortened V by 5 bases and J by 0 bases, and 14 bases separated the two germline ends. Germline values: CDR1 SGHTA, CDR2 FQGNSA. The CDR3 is CASSTTGTHSYNEQFF. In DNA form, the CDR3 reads TGTGCCAGCAGCACTACAGGGACTCACTCCTACAATGAGCAGTTCTTC.

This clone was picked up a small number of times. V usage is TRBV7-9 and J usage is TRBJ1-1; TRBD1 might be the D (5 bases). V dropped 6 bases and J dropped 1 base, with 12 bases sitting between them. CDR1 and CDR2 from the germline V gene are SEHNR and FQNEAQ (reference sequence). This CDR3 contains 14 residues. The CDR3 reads CASRSGLSNTEAFF. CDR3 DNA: TGTGCCAGCAGATCGGGACTTTCGAACACTGAAGCTTTCTTT.

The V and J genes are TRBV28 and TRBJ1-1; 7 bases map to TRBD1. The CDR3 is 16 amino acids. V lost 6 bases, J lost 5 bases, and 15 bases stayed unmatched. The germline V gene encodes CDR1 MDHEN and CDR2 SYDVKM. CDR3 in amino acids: CASSKGGRGWGTEAFF. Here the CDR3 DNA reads TGTGCCAGCAGCAAAGGCGGCAGGGGGTGGGGGACTGAAGCTTTCTTT.

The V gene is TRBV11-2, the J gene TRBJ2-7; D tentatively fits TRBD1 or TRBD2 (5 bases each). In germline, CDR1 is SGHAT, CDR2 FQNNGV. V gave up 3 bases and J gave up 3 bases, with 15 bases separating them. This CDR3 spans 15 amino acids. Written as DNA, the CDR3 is TGTGCCAGCAGCTTCTCCGGGGCGAGTAGCTACGAGCAGTACTTC. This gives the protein CASSFSGASSYEQYF. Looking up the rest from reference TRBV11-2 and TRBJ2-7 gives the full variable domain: EAGVAQSPRYKIIEKRQSVAFWCNPISGHATLYWYQQILGQGPKLLIQFQNNGVVDDSQLPKDRFSAERLKGVDSTLKIQPAKLEDSAVYLCASSFSGASSYEQYFGPGTRLTVT.

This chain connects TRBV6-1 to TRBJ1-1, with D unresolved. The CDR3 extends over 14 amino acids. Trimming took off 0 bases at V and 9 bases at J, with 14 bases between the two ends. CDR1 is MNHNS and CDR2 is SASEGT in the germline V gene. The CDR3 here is CASSEAATLRKAFF. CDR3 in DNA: TGTGCCAGCAGTGAAGCAGCAACACTCAGAAAAGCTTTCTTT.

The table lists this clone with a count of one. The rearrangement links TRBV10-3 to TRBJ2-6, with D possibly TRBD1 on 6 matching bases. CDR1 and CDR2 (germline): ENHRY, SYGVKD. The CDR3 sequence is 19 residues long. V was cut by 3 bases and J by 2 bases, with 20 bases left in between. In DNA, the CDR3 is TGTGCCATCAGTGACCCCGGGACACGACGAACTGCTGGGGCCAACGTCCTGACTTTC. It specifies CAISDPGTRRTAGANVLTF.

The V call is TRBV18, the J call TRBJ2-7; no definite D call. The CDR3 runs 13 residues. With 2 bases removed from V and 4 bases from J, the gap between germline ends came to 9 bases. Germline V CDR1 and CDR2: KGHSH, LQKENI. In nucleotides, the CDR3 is TGTGCCAGCTCACCAAACGCAGATTACGAGCAGTACTTC. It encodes CASSPNADYEQYF.

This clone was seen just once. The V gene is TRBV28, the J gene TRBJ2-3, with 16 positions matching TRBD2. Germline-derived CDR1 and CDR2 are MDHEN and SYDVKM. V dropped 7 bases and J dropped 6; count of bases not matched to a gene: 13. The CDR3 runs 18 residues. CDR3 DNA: TGTGCCAGCACTGGGACTAGCGGGAGGGCTCGGGGATCGGATACGCAGTATTTT. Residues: CASTGTSGRARGSDTQYF.

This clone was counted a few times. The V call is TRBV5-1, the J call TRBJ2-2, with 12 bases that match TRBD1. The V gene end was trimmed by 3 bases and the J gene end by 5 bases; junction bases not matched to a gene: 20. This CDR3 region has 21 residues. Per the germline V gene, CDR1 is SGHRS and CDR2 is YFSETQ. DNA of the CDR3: TGCGCCAGCAGCTCTTCCGTAGGGACAGGGGGCTTACTAGGATCTACCGGGGAGCTGTTTTTT. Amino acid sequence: CASSSSVGTGGLLGSTGELFF.

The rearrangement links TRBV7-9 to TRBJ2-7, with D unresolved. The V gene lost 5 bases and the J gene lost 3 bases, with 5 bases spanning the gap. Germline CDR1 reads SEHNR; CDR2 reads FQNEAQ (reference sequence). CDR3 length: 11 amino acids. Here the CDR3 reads CASSDHYEQYF. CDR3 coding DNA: TGTGCCAGCAGCGACCACTACGAGCAGTACTTC.